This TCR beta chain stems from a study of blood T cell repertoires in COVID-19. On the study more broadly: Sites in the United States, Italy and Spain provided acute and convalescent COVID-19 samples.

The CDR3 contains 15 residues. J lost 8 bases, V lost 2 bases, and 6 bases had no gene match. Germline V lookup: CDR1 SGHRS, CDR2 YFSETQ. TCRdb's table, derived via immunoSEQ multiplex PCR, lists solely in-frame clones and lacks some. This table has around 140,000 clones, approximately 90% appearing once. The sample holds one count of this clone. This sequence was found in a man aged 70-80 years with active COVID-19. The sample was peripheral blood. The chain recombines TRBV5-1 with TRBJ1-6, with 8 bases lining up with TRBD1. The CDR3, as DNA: TGCGCCAGCAGCTTTACAGGGGGTTGGGATTCACCCCTCCACTTT. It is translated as CASSFTGGWDSPLHF.